The clone carrying this T cell receptor beta chain has more than one count but fewer than ten. Antigen unknown. This CDR3 comprises 14 residues. Trimming cost V 0 bases and J 1 base, with 7 bases left between them. Germline assignment: CDR1 SGHRS and CDR2 YFSETQ. Researchers ran the PCR with 60 Vbeta and 13 Jbeta primers. The assay was immunoSEQ multiplex PCR, and TCRdb's table has in-frame clones only and misses some. The sample lists about 200,000 clones; approximately 11% were seen once. These data are taken from a study of cytomegalovirus exposure and HLA in healthy donors. Study observations and caveats: In most subjects, TCR beta sequences reportedly gave accurate predictions of HLA-A and HLA-B alleles. In a later analysis, V- and J-gene trimming of beta chains associated with a DCLRE1C missense variant, replicated independently.

The J gene is TRBJ2-5, the V gene TRBV5-1, with D tentatively TRBD1 (5 bases). The receptor's source is a man between 45 and 60 years old in good health and CMV-seropositive. The sequenced sample consisted of PBMCs. CDR3 in DNA: TGCGCCAGCAGCTTGGCGACAGTCCAAGAGACCCAGTACTTC. Translation: CASSLATVQETQYF.